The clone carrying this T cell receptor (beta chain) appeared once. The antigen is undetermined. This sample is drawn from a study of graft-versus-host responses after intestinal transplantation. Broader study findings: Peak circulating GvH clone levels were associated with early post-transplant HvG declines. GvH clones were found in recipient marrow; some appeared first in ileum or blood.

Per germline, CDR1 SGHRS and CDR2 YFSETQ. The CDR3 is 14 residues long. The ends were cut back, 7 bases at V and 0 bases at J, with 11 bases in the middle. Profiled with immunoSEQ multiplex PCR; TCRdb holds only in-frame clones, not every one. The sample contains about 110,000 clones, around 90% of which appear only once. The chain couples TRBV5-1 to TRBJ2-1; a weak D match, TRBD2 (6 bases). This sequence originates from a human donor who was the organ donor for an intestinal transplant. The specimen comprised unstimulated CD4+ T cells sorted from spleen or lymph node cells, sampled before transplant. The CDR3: CASRPGSSYNEQFF. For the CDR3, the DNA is TGCGCCAGCCGTCCCGGGAGCTCCTACAATGAGCAGTTCTTC.